The 5 T cell receptor beta chains below come from one sample, sequenced in a study of Ad26.COV2.S vaccination and SARS-CoV-2 variants. Treatment given: roughly 18 received Ad26.COV2.S at low or high dose, single or two shots; a few received placebo; per-sample allocation not given. Sample collection was performed on day 63 after the first vaccine or placebo injection. Libraries were prepared by immunoSEQ multiplex PCR; TCRdb keeps only in-frame clonotypes and omits some of them. This table has 360,000 or so clones, 80% to 90% appearing once. The material was peripheral blood, obtained in a trial of Ad26.COV2.S vaccine versus placebo. Receptors originate from a person aged 18-65 years who received the Ad26.COV2.S COVID-19 vaccine or a placebo.

The V gene is TRBV6-2 or TRBV6-3, the J gene TRBJ1-1; 8 bases fit TRBD1. The CDR3 loop spans 14 amino acids. The ends lost 4 bases at V and 8 bases at J; junction bases unmatched: 9. CDR1 and CDR2 from the germline V gene are MNHEY and SVGEGT. The CDR3: CASSLWAGGSEAFF. The CDR3 region has the DNA TGTGCCAGCAGTTTGTGGGCAGGGGGCTCGGAAGCTTTCTTT.

The chain is built from TRBV20-1 and TRBJ2-5; perhaps TRBD1 as D (6 bases). Germline loops: CDR1 DFQATT, CDR2 SNEGSKA (reference sequence). CDR3 length equals 11 residues. The CDR3 DNA is TGCAACGGAGCAGGGGCAGAGACCCAGTACTTC. Protein sequence: CNGAGAETQYF.

CDR3 DNA: TGCGCCAGCAGCTTGAAAATACCACATACCTCCTACGAGCAGTACTTC. Amino acids: CASSLKIPHTSYEQYF. This chain joins TRBV5-1 and TRBJ2-7; D uncertain. V was pared by 1 base and J by 0 bases, with 14 bases between. CDR1 and CDR2 from the germline V gene are SGHRS and YFSETQ. This CDR3 has 16 residues.

The genes are TRBV7-9 and TRBJ1-5, with D unresolved. The germline V gene encodes CDR1 SEHNR and CDR2 FQNEAQ (reference sequence). The V end was cut by 5 bases, the J end by 5 bases, with 13 bases between. The CDR3 has 14 residues. CDR3 residues: CASSPFDQDQPQHF. CDR3 nucleotides: TGTGCCAGCAGCCCCTTTGATCAGGATCAGCCCCAGCATTTT.

The gene calls are TRBV4-1 and TRBJ2-5, with 10 bases identical to TRBD2. The length of the CDR3 is 16 residues. Germline V gene data show CDR1 as MGHRA and CDR2 as YSYEKL. With 4 bases clipped from V and 5 bases from J, the junction kept 10 bases outside the gene matches. This CDR3 reads CASSPITSGDTETQYF. CDR3 DNA: TGCGCCAGCAGCCCCATTACTAGCGGGGATACCGAGACCCAGTACTTC.